The clone carrying this TCR beta chain was observed at least ten times. HTBI primers from iRepertoire and Arm-PCR of CDR3 regions yielded the TCR beta libraries. From the multiplex PCR reads, TCRdb called clonotypes with MiXCR, one entry per CDR3 protein. Counted here are approximately 470,000 distinct CDR3 sequences, roughly 16% occurring once; the ten biggest clones make up about 12%. The germline V gene encodes CDR1 SGHAT and CDR2 FQNNGV. The CDR3 has 12 amino acids. V lost 3 bases, J lost 8 bases, and 7 bases lay in between. Time point here: newly diagnosed GD, antithyroid drugs for less than 3 months. PBMCs were the source of the RNA used for TCR sequencing. This entry is derived from a study of regulatory T cells in long-lasting Graves disease. These data also formed part of another study, on T cells in Graves' hyperthyroidism and ophthalmopathy.

Source: peripheral blood mononuclear cells (PBMCs), taken at new diagnosis, from a patient treated with antithyroid drugs. The receptor was derived from a man aged 40-49 years with Graves disease. The chain has TRBV11-2 and TRBJ2-2; D not certain. In DNA form, the CDR3 reads TGTGCCAGCAGCTTCTCTTCAGGGGAGCTGTTTTTT. It codes for CASSFSSGELFF.